The 14 T cell receptor beta chains below all came from one sample that was sequenced in a study of breast tumors, draining lymph nodes, adjacent tissues. Breast cancer patients provided tissue from their axillary draining lymph nodes. Each CDR3 protein gets one entry after TCRdb re-called the multiplex PCR reads with MiXCR. The repertoire holds 270,000 or so distinct CDR3 sequences, with roughly 30% as singletons. Sequences were obtained from axillary lymph node tissue. The receptors stem from a female donor with breast cancer. Some clones in this sample may be carry-over from other donors' samples.

The chain has TRBV10-2 and TRBJ1-1, with D perhaps TRBD1 (5 bases). Germline values: CDR1 WSHSY, CDR2 SAAADI. Trimming shortened V by 7 bases and J by 4 bases, and 16 bases separated the two germline ends. The CDR3 is made up of 14 amino acids. The CDR3 coding sequence is TGCGCCAGCACCCAGGCGACGGGGCGCACTGAAGCTTTCTTT. It translates to CASTQATGRTEAFF.

This clonotype occurred many times. CDR3 in DNA: TGTGCCAGCAGTTATGGGGGCGCGGGCTACACCTTC. Protein: CASSYGGAGYTF. The chain combines TRBV6-6 with TRBJ1-2, with a possible D match to TRBD1 (6 bases). CDR1 and CDR2 (germline): MNHNY, SVGAGI (reference sequence). The CDR3 has 12 residues. Trimming stripped 3 bases from V and 8 bases from J, with 10 bases between.

The genes are TRBV30 and TRBJ1-2; unclear D gene. Between the trimmed V and J ends, which lost 4 bases and 9 bases, there was a span of 24 bases. The length of the CDR3 is 15 residues. CDR1 is GTSNPN, CDR2 SVGIG, per germline (reference sequence). Written as DNA, the CDR3 is TGTGCCTGGAATGGCCTGGACCGCTCTGGGGTGCGCTACACCTTC. It yields the protein CAWNGLDRSGVRYTF.

At least ten counts were recorded for this clonotype. The chain employs TRBV7-9 and TRBJ2-7; D is uncertain. V was clipped by 6 bases and J by 7 bases, with 19 bases between them. The CDR3 is 14 amino acids. The germline gives CDR1 SEHNR, CDR2 FQNEAQ (reference sequence). The CDR3 region has the DNA TGTGCCAGCAGTTCACGCGGTGGGGTTGAGGAGCAGTACTTC. It is translated as CASSSRGGVEEQYF.

This clonotype has a count of ten or more. The chain recombines TRBV15 with TRBJ2-5; no clear D gene. Trimming pared 0 bases from V and 2 bases from J, leaving 7 bases between. This CDR3 spans 14 amino acids. Germline CDR1 reads LNHNV; CDR2 reads YYDKDF (reference sequence). The CDR3 here is CATSRDPGQETQYF. CDR3 in DNA: TGTGCCACCAGCAGAGATCCAGGACAAGAGACCCAGTACTTC.

This clonotype came up many times. The chain links TRBV20-1 to TRBJ2-3, with D possibly TRBD2 on 6 matching bases. The V gene's germline CDR1 is DFQATT and CDR2 SNEGSKA (reference sequence). With 3 bases removed from V and 2 bases from J, the gap between germline ends came to 18 bases. The length of the CDR3 is 16 residues. CDR3 sequence (DNA): TGCAGTGCTAGCGGCTTGCGGGAAGCACACACAGATACGCAGTATTTT. Protein: CSASGLREAHTDTQYF.

Points on this clonotype: A read error may explain this, as a much larger clone is one base away. This chain uses TRBV2 with TRBJ2-7; D may match TRBD1 or TRBD2 (5 bases each). CDR3 length: 14 residues. The germline V gene has CDR1 SNHLY and CDR2 FYNNEI. Trimming removed 6 bases from V and 2 bases from J, with 14 bases in between. In DNA, the CDR3 is TGTGCCAGCAGGTCCGGGACCCCTACCTACGAGCAGTACTTC. Translated: CASRSGTPTYEQYF. The full variable domain, completed using reference TRBV2 and TRBJ2-7, is EPEVTQTPSHQVTQMGQEVILRCVPISNHLYFYWYRQILGQKVEFLVSFYNNEISEKSEIFDDQFSVERPDGSNFTLKIRSTKLEDSAMYFCASRSGTPTYEQYFGPGTRLTVT.

Regarding this clonotype: One base away lies a much larger clone, so this may be a sequencing read error. The CDR3 sequence: CSASRFSGGPGTDAQYF. CDR3 coding DNA: TGCAGTGCTAGCCGATTCTCGGGAGGGCCGGGCACAGATGCGCAGTATTTT. V and J are TRBV20-1 and TRBJ2-3, with TRBD2 identical over 8 bases. Germline CDR1 reads DFQATT; CDR2 reads SNEGSKA (reference sequence). The CDR3 contains 17 residues.

Many counts were recorded for this clonotype. This sequence joins TRBV28 and TRBJ1-6; no clear D. Trimming stripped 4 bases from V and 11 bases from J, with 0 bases between. The CDR3 has 9 amino acids. Germline V gene lookup returns CDR1 MDHEN and CDR2 SYDVKM. The CDR3 spells CASSSPLHF. As DNA, the CDR3 is TGTGCCAGCAGTTCACCCCTCCACTTT.

The chain joins TRBV7-9 to TRBJ2-5; 11 bases are a match to TRBD2. This CDR3 has 13 residues. Trimming took 7 bases from V and 5 from J; bases not matched to a gene: 3. From germline, CDR1 is SEHNR and CDR2 FQNEAQ (reference sequence). The DNA for the CDR3 is TGTGCCAGCACCACTAGCGGGAGCGAGACCCAGTACTTC. Residues: CASTTSGSETQYF.

The chain links TRBV24-1 to TRBJ2-3; D is possibly TRBD1 (6 bases). This CDR3 spans 14 amino acids. V was clipped by 4 bases and J by 8 bases, with 15 bases between them. Germline CDR1 reads KGHDR; CDR2 reads SFDVKD. As DNA, the CDR3 is TGTGCCACCAGTGACCACAGGGAAGCCGGTACGCAGTATTTT. Residues: CATSDHREAGTQYF.

J is TRBJ2-1 and V is TRBV24-1; 13 bases agree with TRBD2. This CDR3 contains 16 residues. CDR1 and CDR2 (germline): KGHDR, SFDVKD. V dropped 4 bases and J dropped 10; count of bases not matched to a gene: 9. CDR3 nucleotides: TGTGCCACCAGTGACCCCGGACTAGCGGGAGCCTCAGAGCAGTTCTTC. Amino acid sequence: CATSDPGLAGASEQFF.

In its sample, this clonotype was seen a few times. A single base separates this from a much larger clone, so it may be a read error. As DNA, the CDR3 is TGTGCCAGCGGTTCGGGACATCTCTACGAGCAGTACTTC. Translated: CASGSGHLYEQYF. The chain combines TRBV6-6 with TRBJ2-7; the D gene is possibly TRBD1 (6 bases). CDR1 and CDR2 (germline): MNHNY, SVGAGI (reference sequence). This CDR3 region has 13 residues. V was shortened by 8 bases and J by 3 bases, with 14 bases between the two germline ends.

The sample holds a few counts of this clonotype. It may be a read error: a sequence one base away is much more abundant. This chain uses TRBV20-1 with TRBJ2-1; weak D call: TRBD2 (6 bases). The CDR3 covers 15 residues. V lost 1 base, J lost 10 bases, and 20 bases lay in between. Germline values: CDR1 DFQATT, CDR2 SNEGSKA (reference sequence). CDR3 nucleotide sequence: TGCAGTGCTAGAGCGTATGTTGGCGGGACTTCAGAGCAGTTCTTC. It translates to CSARAYVGGTSEQFF.